What follows are 15 T cell receptor beta chains derived from one specimen sequenced in a study of low-dose radiotherapy and immunotherapy resistance in tumors. First-strand cDNA relied on TRAV- and TRBV-specific primers spanning alpha and beta chains. The PCR that amplified TCRs ran for about 20 cycles, relying on a constant-region primer and a V-primer adapter. Each CDR3 protein gets one entry after TCRdb re-called the reads with MiXCR. This sample has about 60,000 distinct CDR3 sequences, with around 27% found just once. The time point was: before trial treatment. The source material was PBMCs, sampled before treatment. The receptors here all came from a male donor with prostate cancer.

V and J are TRBV27 and TRBJ2-1; TRBD2 aligns across 11 bases. In germline, CDR1 is MNHEY, CDR2 SMNVEV (reference sequence). Trimming cost V 5 bases and J 6 bases; bases outside gene matches: 12. This CDR3 comprises 17 residues. The CDR3: CASSPPVAGGPGNEQFF. For the CDR3, the DNA is TGTGCCAGCAGTCCACCCGTAGCGGGAGGGCCGGGCAATGAGCAGTTCTTC.

Note on this clonotype: Mismatch with germline at one junction end may stem from a read error. The chain is built from TRBV27 and TRBJ2-1; 7 bases map to TRBD1. The CDR3 length is 14 residues. Looked up from germline, CDR1 is MNHEY and CDR2 is SMNVEV (reference sequence). The CDR3 loop is CVSRDRKLYNEPFF. CDR3 sequence (DNA): TGTGTCAGCAGGGACAGAAAACTTTACAATGAGCCGTTCTTC.

The chain is built from TRBV24-1 and TRBJ1-5; D is possibly TRBD1 (6 bases). CDR1 and CDR2 (germline): KGHDR, SFDVKD. V was shortened by 2 bases and J by 7 bases, with 11 bases between the two germline ends. CDR3 length equals 14 residues. The DNA for the CDR3 is TGTGCCACCAGTGATTCCTTGACAGGCCAGCCCCAGCATTTT. The encoded protein is CATSDSLTGQPQHF.

In DNA form, the CDR3 reads TGTGCCAGCAAACAACTAGCGGGCACAGATACGCAGTATTTT. Its protein product is CASKQLAGTDTQYF. V usage is TRBV7-2 and J usage is TRBJ2-3; 8 bases match TRBD2. The CDR3 covers 14 residues. Germline V gene data show CDR1 as SGHTA and CDR2 as FQGNSA. J lost 1 base, V lost 7 bases, and 4 bases had no gene match.

This chain connects TRBV12-3 or TRBV12-4 to TRBJ1-5, with TRBD1 matching over 7 bases. The CDR3 runs 14 residues. With V trimmed by 5 bases and J by 9 bases, 10 bases remained unmatched. This CDR3 reads CASSAGTAQLPQHF. CDR3 coding DNA: TGTGCCAGCAGTGCCGGGACAGCCCAGTTGCCCCAGCATTTT.

This clonotype has ten or more counts. This chain links TRBV9 with TRBJ2-3, with TRBD2 matching 7 bases. From germline, CDR1 is SGDLS and CDR2 YYNGEE. The V gene end was trimmed by 4 bases and the J gene end by 1 base; junction bases not matched to a gene: 9. The CDR3 has 16 amino acids. The CDR3 region has the DNA TGTGCCAGCAGCCCAGCTGCGGGAGCCGGCACAGATACGCAGTATTTT. Its protein is CASSPAAGAGTDTQYF. The full variable domain, in which reference TRBV9 and TRBJ2-3 provide the parts outside the CDR3, is DSGVTQTPKHLITATGQRVTLRCSPRSGDLSVYWYQQSLDQGLQFLIQYYNGEERAKGNILERFSAQQFPDLHSELNLSSLELGDSALYFCASSPAAGAGTDTQYFGPGTRLTVL.

This sequence joins TRBV12-3 or TRBV12-4 and TRBJ1-2; perhaps TRBD1 as D (6 bases). V shed 5 bases and J shed 1 base, with 11 bases lying between them. The CDR3 runs to 14 residues. CDR3 nucleotides: TGTGCCAGCAGTCCCCGGGACATTAACTATGGCTACACCTTC. It is translated as CASSPRDINYGYTF.

With regard to this clonotype: This sequence is one base from a far larger clone and is likely a read error. This rearrangement joins TRBV6-1 to TRBJ2-7, with a tentative D call TRBD2 (6 bases). CDR1 MNHNS and CDR2 SASEGT come from the germline V gene. The CDR3 contains 16 residues. This chain's CDR3 is CASSYSGQKSSYKQYF. CDR3 coding DNA: TGTGCCAGCAGTTACAGCGGGCAGAAGAGCTCCTACAAGCAGTACTTC.

The chain is built from TRBV2 and TRBJ2-1, with D unresolved. The CDR3 loop spans 10 amino acids. Germline V gene data show CDR1 as SNHLY and CDR2 as FYNNEI. V was clipped by 2 bases and J by 8 bases, with 1 base between them. For the CDR3, the DNA is TGTGCCAGCAGTGAATATGAGCAGTTCTTC. The encoded protein is CASSEYEQFF.

This clonotype showed up just a few times. The chain employs TRBV7-2 and TRBJ1-2, with D unresolved. Germline V gene sequence: CDR1 SGHTA, CDR2 FQGNSA. V lost 5 bases and J 10 bases, leaving 8 bases between the germline ends. This CDR3 spans 10 amino acids. CDR3 sequence: CASSPPDYTF. CDR3 sequence (DNA): TGTGCCAGCAGCCCCCCTGACTACACCTTC.

As DNA, the CDR3 is TGCAGTGCTAGGAACCCGACGGAACCTAACTATGGCTACACCTTC. Translation: CSARNPTEPNYGYTF. The chain joins TRBV20-1 to TRBJ1-2, with D uncertain. The V end was cut by 3 bases, the J end by 0 bases, with 14 bases between. Germline loops: CDR1 DFQATT, CDR2 SNEGSKA (reference sequence). The CDR3 contains 15 residues.

Many counts were recorded for this clonotype. This chain links TRBV20-1 with TRBJ2-7, with a possible D match to TRBD1 (5 bases). The CDR3 totals 12 residues. Germline-derived CDR1 and CDR2 are DFQATT and SNEGSKA (reference sequence). The V end was cut by 3 bases, the J end by 4 bases, with 10 bases between. This CDR3 is CSARVQDYEQYF. The DNA for the CDR3 is TGCAGTGCTAGGGTACAGGATTACGAGCAGTACTTC.

At least ten counts were recorded for this clonotype. The rearrangement joins TRBV18 to TRBJ2-5; the D is unclear. Germline V gene data show CDR1 as KGHSH and CDR2 as LQKENI. V lost 1 base, J lost 6 bases, and 9 bases lay in between. The CDR3 consists of 13 residues. In DNA, the CDR3 is TGTGCCAGCTCACCACTGGTGGCTCAGACCCAGTACTTC. It translates to CASSPLVAQTQYF.

This clonotype has at least ten counts. J is TRBJ2-3 and V is TRBV7-2; D unresolved. V lost 1 base and J lost 0, with 11 bases in between. There are 16 residues in the CDR3. From germline, CDR1 is SGHTA and CDR2 FQGNSA. The CDR3 loop is CASSLVISPSTDTQYF. Written as DNA, the CDR3 is TGTGCCAGCAGCTTAGTTATCTCGCCCAGCACAGATACGCAGTATTTT.

This clonotype was counted a few times. This chain links TRBV5-1 with TRBJ1-1, with 7 bases that match TRBD1. V lost 4 bases, J lost 4 bases, and 16 bases stayed unmatched. The CDR3 is 17 amino acids. Germline V gene data show CDR1 as SGHRS and CDR2 as YFSETQ. CDR3 in DNA: TGCGCCAGCAGCCCTCGACAGGGAGGTATCGTGTCCACTGAAGCTTTCTTT. It codes for CASSPRQGGIVSTEAFF.